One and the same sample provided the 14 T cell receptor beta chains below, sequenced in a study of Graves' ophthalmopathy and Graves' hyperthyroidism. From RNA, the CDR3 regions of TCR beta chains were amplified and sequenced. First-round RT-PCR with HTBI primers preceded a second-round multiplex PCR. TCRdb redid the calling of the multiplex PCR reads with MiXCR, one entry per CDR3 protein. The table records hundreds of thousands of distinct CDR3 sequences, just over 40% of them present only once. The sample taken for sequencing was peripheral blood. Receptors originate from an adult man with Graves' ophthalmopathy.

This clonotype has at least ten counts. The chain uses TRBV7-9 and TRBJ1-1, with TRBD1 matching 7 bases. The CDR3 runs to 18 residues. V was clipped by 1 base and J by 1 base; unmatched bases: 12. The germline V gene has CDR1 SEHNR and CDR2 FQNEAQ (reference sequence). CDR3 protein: CASSLGWYNRDRNTEAFF. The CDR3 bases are TGTGCCAGCAGCTTAGGTTGGTATAACCGGGACAGGAACACTGAAGCTTTCTTT.

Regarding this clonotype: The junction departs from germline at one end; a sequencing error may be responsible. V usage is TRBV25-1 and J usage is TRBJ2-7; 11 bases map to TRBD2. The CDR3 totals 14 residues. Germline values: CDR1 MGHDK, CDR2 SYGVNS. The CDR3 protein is CASSARDPGLAATF. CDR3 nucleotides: TGTGCCAGCAGTGCTAGAGATCCGGGACTAGCGGCCACTTTC.

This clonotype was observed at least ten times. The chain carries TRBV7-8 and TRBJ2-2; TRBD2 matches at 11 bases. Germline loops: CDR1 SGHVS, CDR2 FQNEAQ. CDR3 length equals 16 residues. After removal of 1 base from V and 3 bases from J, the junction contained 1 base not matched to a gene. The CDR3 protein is CASSLVGLADTGELFF. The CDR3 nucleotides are TGTGCCAGCAGCTTAGTGGGACTAGCGGACACCGGGGAGCTGTTTTTT. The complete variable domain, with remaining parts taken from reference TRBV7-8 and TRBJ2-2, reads GAGVSQSPRYKVAKRGQDVALRCDPISGHVSLFWYQQALGQGPEFLTYFQNEAQLDKSGLPSDRFFAERPEGSVSTLKIQRTQQEDSAVYLCASSLVGLADTGELFFGEGSRLTVL.

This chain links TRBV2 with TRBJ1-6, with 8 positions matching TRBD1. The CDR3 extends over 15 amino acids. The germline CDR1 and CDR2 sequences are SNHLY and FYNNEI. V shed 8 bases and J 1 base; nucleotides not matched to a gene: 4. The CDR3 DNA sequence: TGTGCCAGCGGCACAGGGGGGTCCTATAATTCACCCCTCCACTTT. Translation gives CASGTGGSYNSPLHF.

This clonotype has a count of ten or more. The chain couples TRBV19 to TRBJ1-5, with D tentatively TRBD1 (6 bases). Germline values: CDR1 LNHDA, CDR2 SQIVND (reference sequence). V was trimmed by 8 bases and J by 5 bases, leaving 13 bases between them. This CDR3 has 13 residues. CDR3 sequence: CASDSGVDQPQHF. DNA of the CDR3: TGTGCCAGTGATTCAGGGGTAGATCAGCCCCAGCATTTT.

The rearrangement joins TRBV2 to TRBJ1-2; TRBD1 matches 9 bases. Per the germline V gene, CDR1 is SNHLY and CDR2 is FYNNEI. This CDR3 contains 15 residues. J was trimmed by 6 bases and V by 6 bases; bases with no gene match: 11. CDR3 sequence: CASSLAGTGINGYTF. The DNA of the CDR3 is TGTGCCAGCAGCTTGGCCGGGACAGGGATAAATGGCTACACCTTC.

CDR3 residues: CASSRHHEKLFF. CDR3 in DNA: TGTGCCAGCAGCAGACACCATGAAAAACTGTTTTTT. The rearrangement joins TRBV7-2 to TRBJ1-4, with unresolved D. Germline V gene sequence: CDR1 SGHTA, CDR2 FQGNSA. The CDR3 has 12 residues. V gave up 5 bases and J gave up 6 bases, with 7 bases separating them.

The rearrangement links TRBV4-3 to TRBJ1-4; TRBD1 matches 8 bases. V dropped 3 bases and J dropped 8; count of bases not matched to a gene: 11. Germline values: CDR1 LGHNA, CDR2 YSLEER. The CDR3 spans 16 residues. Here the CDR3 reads CASSQSTGGSGEKLFF. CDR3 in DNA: TGCGCCAGCAGCCAGTCTACAGGGGGATCGGGCGAAAAACTGTTTTTT.

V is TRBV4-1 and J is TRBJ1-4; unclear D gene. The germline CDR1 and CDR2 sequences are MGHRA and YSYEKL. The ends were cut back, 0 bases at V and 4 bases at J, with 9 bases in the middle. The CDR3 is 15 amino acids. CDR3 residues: CASSQDIPSNEKLFF. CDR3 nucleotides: TGCGCCAGCAGCCAAGATATCCCAAGTAATGAAAAACTGTTTTTT.

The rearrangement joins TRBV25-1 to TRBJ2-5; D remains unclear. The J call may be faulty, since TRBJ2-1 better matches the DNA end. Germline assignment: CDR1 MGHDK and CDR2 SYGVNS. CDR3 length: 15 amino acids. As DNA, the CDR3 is TGTGCCAGCAGTGAAGGAAGTCGCCCCTACAATGAGCAGTTCTTC. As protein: CASSEGSRPYNEQFF.

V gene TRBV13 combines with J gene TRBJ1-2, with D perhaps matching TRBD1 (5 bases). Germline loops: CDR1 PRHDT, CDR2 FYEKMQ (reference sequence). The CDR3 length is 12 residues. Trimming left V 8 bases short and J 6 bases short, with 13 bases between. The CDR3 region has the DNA TGTGCCAGCTCACCTGGGACGCATGGCTACACCTTC. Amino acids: CASSPGTHGYTF.

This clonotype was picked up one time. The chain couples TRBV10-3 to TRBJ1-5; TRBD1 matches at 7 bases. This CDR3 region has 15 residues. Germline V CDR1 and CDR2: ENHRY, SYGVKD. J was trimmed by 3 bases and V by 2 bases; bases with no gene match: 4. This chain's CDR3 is CAISEGGQLNQPQHF. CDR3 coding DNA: TGTGCCATCAGTGAGGGGGGACAGCTCAATCAGCCCCAGCATTTT.

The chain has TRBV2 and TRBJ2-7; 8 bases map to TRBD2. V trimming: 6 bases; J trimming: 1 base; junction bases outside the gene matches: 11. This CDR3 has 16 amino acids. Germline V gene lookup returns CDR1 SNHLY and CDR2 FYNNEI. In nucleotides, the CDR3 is TGTGCCAGCAGCCCCTCCGGGACTAGTAGGTCCTACGAGCAGTACTTC. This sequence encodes CASSPSGTSRSYEQYF.

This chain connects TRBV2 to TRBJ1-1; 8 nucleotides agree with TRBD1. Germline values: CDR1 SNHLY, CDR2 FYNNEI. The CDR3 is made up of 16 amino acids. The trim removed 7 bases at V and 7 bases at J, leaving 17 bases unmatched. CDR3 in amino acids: CASKPRDRPMNGEAFF. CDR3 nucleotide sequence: TGTGCCAGCAAGCCTCGGGACAGGCCCATGAACGGTGAAGCTTTCTTT.